The 5 T cell receptor beta chains below were found in one sample sequenced in a study of blood T cells in healthy people across ages. PCR was performed a second time for about 6 to 12 cycles using a sample-barcoded 5' primer and a J-beta primer mix. TCRdb passed the 5' RACE reads through MiXCR, listing each CDR3 protein once. Here the sample spans 800,000 to 950,000 distinct CDR3 sequences, 30% to 45% being singletons. Sequencing input: blood. Receptors originate from a man between 18 and 29 years old in good health.

This clonotype appeared once. V usage is TRBV19 and J usage is TRBJ2-1, with 7 bases that match TRBD2. The germline CDR1 and CDR2 sequences are LNHDA and SQIVND (reference sequence). V shed 3 bases and J 5 bases; nucleotides not matched to a gene: 1. CDR3 size: 13 residues. CDR3 loop: CASSIGTNNEQFF. The CDR3 coding sequence is TGTGCCAGTAGTATTGGGACTAACAATGAGCAGTTCTTC. The full variable domain, its missing parts supplied by reference TRBV19 and TRBJ2-1, is DGGITQSPKYLFRKEGQNVTLSCEQNLNHDAMYWYRQDPGQGLRLIYYSQIVNDFQKGDIAEGYSVSREKKESFPLTVTSAQKNPTAFYLCASSIGTNNEQFFGPGTRLTVL.

V is TRBV20-1 and J is TRBJ1-6; D uncertain. Germline V gives CDR1 DFQATT, CDR2 SNEGSKA (reference sequence). The germline V and J ends were trimmed by 0 bases and 6 bases, with 21 bases remaining between them. The CDR3 consists of 18 residues. The CDR3 here is CSARDLIAAPYRNSPLHF. CDR3 coding DNA: TGCAGTGCTAGAGATTTAATTGCGGCTCCATATCGTAATTCACCCCTCCACTTT.

There are many counts of this clonotype. This chain uses TRBV29-1 with TRBJ2-1; D may match TRBD1 or TRBD2 (5 bases each). V lost 1 base and J lost 7, with 20 bases in between. The germline gives CDR1 SQVTM, CDR2 ANQGSEA. The CDR3 is made up of 16 amino acids. CDR3 DNA sequence: TGCAGCGTTGAAGGGTATAACGGGGCACCTCGGAATGAGCAGTTCTTC. Its translation is CSVEGYNGAPRNEQFF.

The genes are TRBV20-1 and TRBJ2-5; D might be TRBD1 or TRBD2, each matching 5 bases. This CDR3 region has 13 residues. Between the trimmed V and J ends, which lost 2 bases and 4 bases, there was a span of 11 bases. Germline loops: CDR1 DFQATT, CDR2 SNEGSKA (reference sequence). The CDR3 DNA is TGCAGTGCTAGACTAGCTGGGGGAGAGACCCAGTACTTC. Protein: CSARLAGGETQYF.

The chain's CDR3 is CSVEELGQDSYNEQFF. In nucleotides, the CDR3 is TGCAGCGTTGAAGAATTAGGACAGGATTCCTACAATGAGCAGTTCTTC. The rearrangement joins TRBV29-1 to TRBJ2-1, with 7 bases matching TRBD1. V trimming: 0 bases; J trimming: 1 base; junction bases outside the gene matches: 6. CDR3 size: 16 residues. CDR1 and CDR2 from the germline V gene are SQVTM and ANQGSEA.